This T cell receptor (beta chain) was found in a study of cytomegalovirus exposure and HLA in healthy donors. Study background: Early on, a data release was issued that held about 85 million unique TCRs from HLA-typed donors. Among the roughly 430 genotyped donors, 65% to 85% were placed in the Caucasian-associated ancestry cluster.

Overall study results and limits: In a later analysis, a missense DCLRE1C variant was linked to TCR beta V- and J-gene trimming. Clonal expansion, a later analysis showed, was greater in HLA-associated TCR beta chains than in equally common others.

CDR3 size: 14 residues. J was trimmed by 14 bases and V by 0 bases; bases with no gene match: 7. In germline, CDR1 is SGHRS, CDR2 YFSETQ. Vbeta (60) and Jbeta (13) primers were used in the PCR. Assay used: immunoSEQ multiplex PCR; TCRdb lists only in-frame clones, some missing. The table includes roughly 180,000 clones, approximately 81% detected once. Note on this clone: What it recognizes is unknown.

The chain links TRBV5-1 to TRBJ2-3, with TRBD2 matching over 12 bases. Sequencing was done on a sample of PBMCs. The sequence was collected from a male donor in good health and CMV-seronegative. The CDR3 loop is CASSLGTSGAPGYF. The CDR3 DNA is TGCGCCAGCAGCTTGGGGACTAGCGGGGCCCCAGGGTATTTT. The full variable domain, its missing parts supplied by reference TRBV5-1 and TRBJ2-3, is KAGVTQTPRYLIKTRGQQVTLSCSPISGHRSVSWYQQTPGQGLQFLFEYFSETQRNKGNFPGRFSGRQFSNSRSEMNVSTLELGDSALYLCASSLGTSGAPGYFGPGTRLTVL.